Described below is a single TCR beta chain sequence and its context. This entry belongs to a study of patients and donors after allogeneic stem cell transplantation. TCRdb reprocessed the RT-PCR reads with MiXCR, giving one entry per CDR3 protein. The table has about 410,000 distinct CDR3 sequences, 16% seen once; the top ten hold less than 9.5%. CDR1 is MRHNA and CDR2 is SNTAGT in the germline V gene. V was clipped by 4 bases and J by 3 bases, with 12 bases between them. The CDR3 covers 14 residues. This chain joins TRBV6-4 and TRBJ1-1; no reliable D call. The source is a human donor who was either an allogeneic HSCT recipient or a stem cell or donor lymphocyte infusion donor (not recorded which). It is not recorded whose cells these are; they may come from a transplant donor. Sequencing input: blood, either unsorted or a sorted T cell fraction (not recorded which). The CDR3 DNA sequence: TGTGCCAGCAGTGCAGAATTTGGGGACACTGAAGCTTTCTTT. Residues: CASSAEFGDTEAFF.